This T cell receptor beta chain was sequenced during a study of T cell responses to AZD1222 COVID-19 vaccine. A note on this clone: Its cognate antigen is unknown.

J gave up 2 bases and V 3 bases, and 4 bases lay outside the gene matches. The germline V gene has CDR1 PRHDT and CDR2 FYEKMQ (reference sequence). The CDR3 runs to 14 residues. Data came from immunoSEQ multiplex PCR; TCRdb stores just in-frame clones and leaves some out. The sample has roughly 80,000 clones; approximately 88% are singletons. Regarding the study as a whole: Only after the peak T cell response were repertoires sampled. The sample set comprised mostly white British donors with more females, and clonal diversity was possibly underestimated. It was only a handful of AZD1222 recipients who were seropositive at baseline. As reported, nearly half of all spike-specific TCRs target variant regions that are unmutated.

The chain is built from TRBV13 and TRBJ2-7; 7 bases align to TRBD1. Sequencing was performed on peripheral blood, taken 28 days after the second AZD1222 dose. The origin of this receptor is an adult who received the AZD1222 COVID-19 vaccine. The CDR3 DNA reads TGTGCCAGCAGCTTCCGGACAGGACCCTACGAGCAGTACTTC. Translation: CASSFRTGPYEQYF.